Below, one T cell receptor (beta chain) is given with its context. Some clones are missing from TCRdb's copy, which holds only in-frame ones; the method was immunoSEQ multiplex PCR. The sample holds about 200,000 clones, about nine tenths seen once. Per the germline V gene, CDR1 is MNHEY and CDR2 is SMNVEV (reference sequence). The CDR3 covers 15 residues. V lost 5 bases and J lost 5, with 18 bases in between. This sample was taken from a study of blood T cell repertoires in COVID-19. On the study more broadly: COVID-19 samples from acute and convalescent phases originated in the United States, Italy and Spain. Sources were T cells, B-cell-depleted T cells, or PBMCs; the material itself was cDNA or gDNA.

Grouping used clinical history reported by participants in a survey and questionnaire. The sequence was collected from a woman aged 25 to 45 who had recovered from COVID-19. The chain couples TRBV27 to TRBJ1-2; tentatively, D is TRBD1 (6 bases). Sequencing was performed on PBMCs or T cells enriched from blood (not recorded which). This CDR3 is CASSPTRAGVYGYTF. DNA for the CDR3: TGTGCCAGCAGTCCAACTAGGGCAGGGGTTTATGGCTACACCTTC.